Presented here are 2 T cell receptor beta chains from one specimen sequenced in a study of cytomegalovirus exposure and HLA in healthy donors. The study ran its PCR with 60 Vbeta and 13 Jbeta primers. Profiled with immunoSEQ multiplex PCR; TCRdb holds only in-frame clones, not every one. The repertoire holds about 160,000 clones, with 79% as singletons. The sample taken for sequencing was PBMCs. These receptors were obtained from a man aged 35-49 years in good health and CMV-seronegative.

The CDR3 region is CASSPGLATDTQYF. CDR3 nucleotide sequence: TGCGCCAGCAGCCCCGGACTCGCGACAGATACGCAGTATTTT. This rearrangement joins TRBV5-1 to TRBJ2-3; a possible D gene is TRBD2 (5 bases). This CDR3 is built from 14 residues. With 4 bases removed from V and 3 bases from J, the gap between germline ends came to 12 bases. Germline V gene sequence: CDR1 SGHRS, CDR2 YFSETQ.

This chain joins TRBV27 and TRBJ2-7; D may be TRBD2 (6 bases). The CDR3 has 9 amino acids. Germline CDR1 and CDR2: MNHEY and SMNVEV (reference sequence). Deletions cut 11 bases from V and 7 bases from J, with 9 bases between. The CDR3 coding sequence is TGTGCCCGACGGGGGGAGCAGTACTTC. Its protein is CARRGEQYF.